Included here is one T cell receptor beta chain sequence, with context. Its antigen is not yet known. It has no much larger one-base neighbor in the sample; base qualities were not kept. Libraries were prepared through the immunoSEQ multiplex PCR assay. TCRdb took over this immuneACCESS table, retaining in-frame rearrangements with V and J assigned. Such tables are incomplete; in checked studies, under half of the missing clones stem from an unresolved V gene, and the remainder is unexplained. The sample contains some 93,000 clones, around 92% of them found a single time. Around 1.7% of the sample is in the top ten clones. The source of the sample is a study of T cell changes during pregnancy in multiple sclerosis (dated by TCRdb to about 2019). Notes on the research overall: In women with multiple sclerosis, the researchers looked at how the T cell repertoire shifted as pregnancy progressed.

The input for sequencing was peripheral blood, taken after pregnancy. The receptor was derived from a female donor in good health, enrolled as a control in a pregnancy study.

The CDR3 protein: CASSLSGGPPDTQYF. DNA sequence: TGTGCCAGCAGCCTTAGCGGGGGGCCGCCAGATACGCAGTATTTT. Rearrangement joined TRBV7-3 to TRBJ2-3; 10 middle bases align to TRBD2. The junction shows trimming of 5 bases on V and 4 bases on J, and the gene matches do not reach 6 bases of it. Reading the germline V gene gives CDR1 SGHTA and CDR2 FQGTGA. The CDR3 measures 15 amino acids from cysteine to phenylalanine. Just CDR3 DNA is preserved here, 45 bases in frame from base 1.